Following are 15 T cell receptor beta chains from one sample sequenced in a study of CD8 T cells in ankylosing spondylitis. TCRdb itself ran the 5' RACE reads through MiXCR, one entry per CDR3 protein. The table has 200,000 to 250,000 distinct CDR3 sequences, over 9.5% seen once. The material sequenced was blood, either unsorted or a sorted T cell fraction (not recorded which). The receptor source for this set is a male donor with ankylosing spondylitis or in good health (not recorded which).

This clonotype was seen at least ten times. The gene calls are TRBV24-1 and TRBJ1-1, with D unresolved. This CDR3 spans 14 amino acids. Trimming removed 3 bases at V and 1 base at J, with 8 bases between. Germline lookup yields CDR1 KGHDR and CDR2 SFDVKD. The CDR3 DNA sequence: TGTGCCACCAGTGATCCCGGGCCGAACACTGAAGCTTTCTTT. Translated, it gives CATSDPGPNTEAFF.

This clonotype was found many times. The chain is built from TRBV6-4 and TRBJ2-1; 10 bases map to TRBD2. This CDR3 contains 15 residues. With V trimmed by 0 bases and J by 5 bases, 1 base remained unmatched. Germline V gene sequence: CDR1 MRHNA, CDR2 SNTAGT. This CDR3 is CASSDSTSGHNEQFF. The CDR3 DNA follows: TGTGCCAGCAGTGACTCGACTAGCGGGCACAATGAGCAGTTCTTC.

The CDR3 DNA is TGTGCCAGCAGGCCGGGACAGGGAATCTACGAGCAGTACTTC. This translates into CASRPGQGIYEQYF. The chain couples TRBV12-3 or TRBV12-4 to TRBJ2-7, with 9 bases aligning to TRBD1. This CDR3 is 14 amino acids long. V lost 6 bases, J lost 3 bases, and 6 bases stayed unmatched.

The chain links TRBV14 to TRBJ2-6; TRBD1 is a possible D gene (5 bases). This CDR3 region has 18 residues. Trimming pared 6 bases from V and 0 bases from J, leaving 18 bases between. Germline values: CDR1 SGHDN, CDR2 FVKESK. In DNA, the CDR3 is TGTGCCAGCAGTCGAATAATCAACAGGTACTCTGGGGCCAACGTCCTGACTTTC. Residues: CASSRIINRYSGANVLTF.

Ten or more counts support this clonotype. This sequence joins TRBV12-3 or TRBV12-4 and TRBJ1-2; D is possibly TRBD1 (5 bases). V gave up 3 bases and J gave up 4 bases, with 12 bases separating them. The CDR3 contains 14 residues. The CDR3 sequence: CASSFQGEFYGYTF. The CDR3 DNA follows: TGTGCCAGCAGTTTCCAAGGGGAATTCTATGGCTACACCTTC.

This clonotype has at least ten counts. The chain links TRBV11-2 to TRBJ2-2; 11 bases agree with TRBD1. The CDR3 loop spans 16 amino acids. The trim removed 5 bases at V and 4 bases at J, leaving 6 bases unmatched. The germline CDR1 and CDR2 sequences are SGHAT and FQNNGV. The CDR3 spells CASSPRTGGSTGELFF. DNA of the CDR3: TGTGCCAGCAGCCCTCGGACAGGGGGCAGCACCGGGGAGCTGTTTTTT.

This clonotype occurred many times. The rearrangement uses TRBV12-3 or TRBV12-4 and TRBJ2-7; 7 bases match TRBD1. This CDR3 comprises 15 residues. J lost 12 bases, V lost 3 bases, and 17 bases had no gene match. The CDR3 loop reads CASSFRSVGQILPYF. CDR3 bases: TGTGCCAGCAGTTTTCGGAGCGTGGGACAGATCCTGCCGTACTTC.

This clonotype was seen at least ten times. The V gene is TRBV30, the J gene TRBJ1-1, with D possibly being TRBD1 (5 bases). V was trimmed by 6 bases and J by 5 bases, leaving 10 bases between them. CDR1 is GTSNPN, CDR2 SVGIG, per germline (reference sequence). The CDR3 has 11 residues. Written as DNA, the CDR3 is TGTGCCTGTGCAGGGCGGACTGAAGCTTTCTTT. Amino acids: CACAGRTEAFF.

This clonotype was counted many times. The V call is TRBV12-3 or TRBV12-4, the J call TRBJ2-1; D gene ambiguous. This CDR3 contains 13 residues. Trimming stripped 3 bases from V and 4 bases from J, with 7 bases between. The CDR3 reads CASSLLGYNEQFF. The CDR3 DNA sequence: TGTGCCAGCAGTTTGTTGGGTTACAATGAGCAGTTCTTC.

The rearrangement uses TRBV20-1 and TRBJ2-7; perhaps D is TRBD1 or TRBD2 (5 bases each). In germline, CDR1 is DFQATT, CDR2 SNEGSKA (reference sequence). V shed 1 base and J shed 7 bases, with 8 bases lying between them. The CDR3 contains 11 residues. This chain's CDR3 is CSARGGEEQYF. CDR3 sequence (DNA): TGCAGTGCTAGAGGAGGGGAAGAGCAGTACTTC.

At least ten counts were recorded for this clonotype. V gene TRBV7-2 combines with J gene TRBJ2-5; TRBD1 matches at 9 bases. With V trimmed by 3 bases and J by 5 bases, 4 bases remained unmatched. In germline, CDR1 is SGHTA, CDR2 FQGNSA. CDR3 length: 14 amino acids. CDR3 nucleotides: TGTGCCAGCAGCTTTGGGACAGGGTATGAGACCCAGTACTTC. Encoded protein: CASSFGTGYETQYF.

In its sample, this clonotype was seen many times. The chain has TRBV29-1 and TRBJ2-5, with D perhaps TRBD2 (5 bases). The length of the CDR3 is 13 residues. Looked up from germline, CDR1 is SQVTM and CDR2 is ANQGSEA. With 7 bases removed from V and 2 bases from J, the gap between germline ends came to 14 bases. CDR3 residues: CSGTSGPQETQYF. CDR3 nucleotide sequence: TGCAGCGGCACTAGTGGACCACAAGAGACCCAGTACTTC.

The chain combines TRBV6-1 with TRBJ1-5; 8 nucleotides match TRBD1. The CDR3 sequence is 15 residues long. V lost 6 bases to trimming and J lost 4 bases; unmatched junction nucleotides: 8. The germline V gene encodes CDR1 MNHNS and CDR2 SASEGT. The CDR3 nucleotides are TGTGCCAGCAGCACTGACAGGGGTGGTAATCAGCCCCAGCATTTT. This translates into CASSTDRGGNQPQHF.

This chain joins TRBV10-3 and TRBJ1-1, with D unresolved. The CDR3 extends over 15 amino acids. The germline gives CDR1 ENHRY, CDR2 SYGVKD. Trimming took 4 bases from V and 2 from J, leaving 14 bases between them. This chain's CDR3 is CAISGRAGQNTEAFF. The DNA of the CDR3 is TGTGCCATCAGTGGACGGGCAGGTCAAAACACTGAAGCTTTCTTT.

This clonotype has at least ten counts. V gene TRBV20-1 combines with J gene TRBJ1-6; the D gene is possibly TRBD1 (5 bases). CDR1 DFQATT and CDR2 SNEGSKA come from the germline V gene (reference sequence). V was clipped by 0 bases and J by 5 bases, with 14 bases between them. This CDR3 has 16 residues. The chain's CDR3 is CSARDGRGLNNSPLHF. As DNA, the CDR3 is TGCAGTGCTAGAGATGGTAGGGGACTCAATAATTCACCCCTCCACTTT.